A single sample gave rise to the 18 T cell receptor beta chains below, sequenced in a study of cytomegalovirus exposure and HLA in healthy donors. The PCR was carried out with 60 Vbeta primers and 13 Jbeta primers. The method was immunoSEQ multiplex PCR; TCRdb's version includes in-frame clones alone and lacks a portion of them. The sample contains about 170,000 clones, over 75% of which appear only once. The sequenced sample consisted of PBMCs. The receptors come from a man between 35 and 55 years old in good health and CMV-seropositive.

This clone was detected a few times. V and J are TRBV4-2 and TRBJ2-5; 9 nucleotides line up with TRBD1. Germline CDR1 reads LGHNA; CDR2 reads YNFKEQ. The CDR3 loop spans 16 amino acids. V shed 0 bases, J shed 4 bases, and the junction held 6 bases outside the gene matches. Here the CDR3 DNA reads TGTGCCAGCAGCCAAGAGTCACAGGGGGCAGGAGAGACCCAGTACTTC. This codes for CASSQESQGAGETQYF.

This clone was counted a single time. This CDR3 reads CASTQQGWETQYF. Here the CDR3 DNA reads TGCGCCAGCACCCAACAGGGGTGGGAGACCCAGTACTTC. This rearrangement joins TRBV5-1 to TRBJ2-5; TRBD1 matches 7 bases. The CDR3 covers 13 residues. Germline CDR1 SGHRS, CDR2 YFSETQ. The trim removed 6 bases at V and 5 bases at J, leaving 7 bases unmatched.

CDR3 nucleotides: TGCGCCAGCAGCTTGGCCCCTCCGGGACAGGGGACAGATACGCAGTATTTT. It yields the protein CASSLAPPGQGTDTQYF. This chain connects TRBV5-1 to TRBJ2-3; 10 nucleotides align to TRBD1. The CDR3 runs to 17 residues. The V segment lost 0 bases and the J segment 3 bases; nucleotides outside the gene matches: 7. The germline V gene encodes CDR1 SGHRS and CDR2 YFSETQ.

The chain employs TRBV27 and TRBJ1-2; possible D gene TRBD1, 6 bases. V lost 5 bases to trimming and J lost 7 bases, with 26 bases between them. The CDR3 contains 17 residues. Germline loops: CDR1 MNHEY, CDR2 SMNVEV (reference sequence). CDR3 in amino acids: CASSIPSTGRRLIGYTF. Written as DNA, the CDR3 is TGTGCCAGCAGTATACCGTCGACAGGTAGGCGCCTTATTGGCTACACCTTC.

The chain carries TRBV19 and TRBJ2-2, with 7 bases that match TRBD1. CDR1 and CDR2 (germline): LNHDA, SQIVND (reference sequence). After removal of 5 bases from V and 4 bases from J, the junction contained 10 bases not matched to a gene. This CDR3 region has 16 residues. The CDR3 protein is CASSGARDRVTGELFF. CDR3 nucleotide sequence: TGTGCCAGTAGTGGGGCCCGGGACAGAGTCACCGGGGAGCTGTTTTTT. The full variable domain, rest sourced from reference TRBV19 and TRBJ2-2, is DGGITQSPKYLFRKEGQNVTLSCEQNLNHDAMYWYRQDPGQGLRLIYYSQIVNDFQKGDIAEGYSVSREKKESFPLTVTSAQKNPTAFYLCASSGARDRVTGELFFGEGSRLTVL.

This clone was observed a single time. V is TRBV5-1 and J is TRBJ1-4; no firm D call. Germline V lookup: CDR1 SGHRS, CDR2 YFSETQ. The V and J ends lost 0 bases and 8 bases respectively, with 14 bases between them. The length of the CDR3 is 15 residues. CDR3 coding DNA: TGCGCCAGCAGCTTGGAGGCAGCGGGTGGGGAAAAACTGTTTTTT. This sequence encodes CASSLEAAGGEKLFF.

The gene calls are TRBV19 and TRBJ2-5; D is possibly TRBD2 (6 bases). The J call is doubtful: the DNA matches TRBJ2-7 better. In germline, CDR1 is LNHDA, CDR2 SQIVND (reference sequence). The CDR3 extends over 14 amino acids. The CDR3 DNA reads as TGTGCCAGTAGTGGGGGGTACCGTACGAGCGAGCAGTACTTC. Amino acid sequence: CASSGGYRTSEQYF.

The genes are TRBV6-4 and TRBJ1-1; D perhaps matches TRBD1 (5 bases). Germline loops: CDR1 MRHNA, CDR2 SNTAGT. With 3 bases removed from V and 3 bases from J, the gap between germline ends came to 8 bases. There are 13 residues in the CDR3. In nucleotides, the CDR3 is TGTGCCAGCAGTGAAAAAGGGGACACTGAAGCTTTCTTT. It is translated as CASSEKGDTEAFF.

CDR3 sequence reads: CASSLALAGNSYEQYF. CDR3 DNA sequence: TGCGCCAGCAGCTTGGCCCTAGCGGGAAACTCCTACGAGCAGTACTTC. This chain joins TRBV5-1 and TRBJ2-7; TRBD2 agrees at 9 bases. Germline lookup yields CDR1 SGHRS and CDR2 YFSETQ. This CDR3 is built from 16 residues. After removal of 0 bases from V and 0 bases from J, the junction contained 4 bases not matched to a gene.

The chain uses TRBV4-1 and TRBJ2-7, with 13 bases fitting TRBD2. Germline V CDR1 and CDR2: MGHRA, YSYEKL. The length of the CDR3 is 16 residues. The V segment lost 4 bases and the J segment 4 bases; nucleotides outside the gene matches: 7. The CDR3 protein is CASSPWTSGSSYEQYF. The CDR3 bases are TGCGCCAGCAGCCCCTGGACTAGCGGGAGTTCGTACGAGCAGTACTTC.

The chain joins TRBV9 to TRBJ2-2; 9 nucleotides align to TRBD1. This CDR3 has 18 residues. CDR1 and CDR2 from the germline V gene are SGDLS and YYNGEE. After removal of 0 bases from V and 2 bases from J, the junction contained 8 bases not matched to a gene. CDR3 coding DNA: TGTGCCAGCAGCGTAGTCCCCCGGGACAGGGTTAACACCGGGGAGCTGTTTTTT. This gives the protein CASSVVPRDRVNTGELFF.

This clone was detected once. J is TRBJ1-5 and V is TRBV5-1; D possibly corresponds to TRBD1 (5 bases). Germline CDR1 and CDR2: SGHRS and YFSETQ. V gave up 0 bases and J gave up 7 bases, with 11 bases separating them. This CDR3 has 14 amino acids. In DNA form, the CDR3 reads TGCGCCAGCAGCTTGGAACCAGGGCGACAGCCCCAGCATTTT. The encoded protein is CASSLEPGRQPQHF.

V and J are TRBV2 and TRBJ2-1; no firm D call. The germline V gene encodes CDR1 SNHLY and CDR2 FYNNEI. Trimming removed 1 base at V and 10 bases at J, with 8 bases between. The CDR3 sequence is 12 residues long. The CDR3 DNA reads TGTGCCAGCAGTGAAGTTCAGTCGGAGCAGTTCTTC. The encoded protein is CASSEVQSEQFF. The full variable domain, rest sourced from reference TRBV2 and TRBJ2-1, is EPEVTQTPSHQVTQMGQEVILRCVPISNHLYFYWYRQILGQKVEFLVSFYNNEISEKSEIFDDQFSVERPDGSNFTLKIRSTKLEDSAMYFCASSEVQSEQFFGPGTRLTVL.

DNA for the CDR3: TGCGCCAGCAGCTTGGCCTACCAGGGCAACACTGAAGCTTTCTTT. It encodes CASSLAYQGNTEAFF. The rearrangement joins TRBV5-1 to TRBJ1-1; possible D gene TRBD1, 5 bases. Germline V gene data show CDR1 as SGHRS and CDR2 as YFSETQ. The CDR3 consists of 15 residues. The V gene lost 0 bases and the J gene lost 2 bases, with 11 bases spanning the gap.

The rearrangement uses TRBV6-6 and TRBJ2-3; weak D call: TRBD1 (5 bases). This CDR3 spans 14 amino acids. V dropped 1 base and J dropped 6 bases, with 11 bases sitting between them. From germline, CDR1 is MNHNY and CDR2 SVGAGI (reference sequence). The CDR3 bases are TGTGCCAGCAGTTACTTCCAGGGTGGCGATACGCAGTATTTT. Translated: CASSYFQGGDTQYF.

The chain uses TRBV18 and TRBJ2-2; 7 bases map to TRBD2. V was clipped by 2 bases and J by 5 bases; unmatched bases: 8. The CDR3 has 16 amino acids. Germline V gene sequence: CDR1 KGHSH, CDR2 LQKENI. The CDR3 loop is CASSPMAGASTGELFF. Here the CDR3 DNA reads TGTGCCAGCTCACCAATGGCGGGAGCGAGTACCGGGGAGCTGTTTTTT.

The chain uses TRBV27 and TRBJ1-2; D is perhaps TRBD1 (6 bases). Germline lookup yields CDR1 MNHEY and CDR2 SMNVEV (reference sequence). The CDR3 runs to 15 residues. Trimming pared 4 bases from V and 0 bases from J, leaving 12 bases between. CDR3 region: CASSSLQGTNYGYTF. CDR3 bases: TGTGCCAGCAGTTCCCTACAGGGAACTAACTATGGCTACACCTTC.

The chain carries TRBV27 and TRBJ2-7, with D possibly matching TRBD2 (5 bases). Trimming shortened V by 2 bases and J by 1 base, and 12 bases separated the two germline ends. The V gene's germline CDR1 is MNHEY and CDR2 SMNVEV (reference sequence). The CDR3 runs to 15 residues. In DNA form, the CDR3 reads TGTGCCAGCAGTTTAGGGCCGGGAAGATCCTACGAGCAGTACTTC. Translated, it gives CASSLGPGRSYEQYF.